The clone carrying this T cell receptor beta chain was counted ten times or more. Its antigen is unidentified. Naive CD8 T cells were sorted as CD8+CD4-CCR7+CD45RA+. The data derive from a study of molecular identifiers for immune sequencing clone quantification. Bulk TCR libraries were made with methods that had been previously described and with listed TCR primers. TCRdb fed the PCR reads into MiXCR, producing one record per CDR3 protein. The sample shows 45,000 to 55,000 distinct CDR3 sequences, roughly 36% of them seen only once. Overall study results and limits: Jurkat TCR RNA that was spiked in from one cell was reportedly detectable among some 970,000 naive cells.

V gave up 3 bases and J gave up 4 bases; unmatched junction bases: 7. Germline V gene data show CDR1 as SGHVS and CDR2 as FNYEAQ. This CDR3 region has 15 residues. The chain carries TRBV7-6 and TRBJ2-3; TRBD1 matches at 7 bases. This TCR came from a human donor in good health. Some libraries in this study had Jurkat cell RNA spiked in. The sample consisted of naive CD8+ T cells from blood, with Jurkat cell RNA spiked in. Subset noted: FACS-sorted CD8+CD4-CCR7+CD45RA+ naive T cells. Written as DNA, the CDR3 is TGTGCCAGCAGCTTGTTAGTACAGGGGCCAGATACGCAGTATTTT. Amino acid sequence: CASSLLVQGPDTQYF. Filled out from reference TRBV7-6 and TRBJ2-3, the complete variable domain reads GAGVSQSPRYKVTKRGQDVALRCDPISGHVSLYWYRQALGQGPEFLTYFNYEAQQDKSGLPNDRFSAERPEGSISTLTIQRTEQRDSAMYRCASSLLVQGPDTQYFGPGTRLTVL.